This T cell receptor beta chain was retrieved from a study of human T cells and chemical hapten exposure (TCRdb year 2021). Regarding the complete study: For sensitization, 2% DPC in acetone was applied to a 2 cm by 2 cm area of upper inner arm skin. Most of the patients in the cohort were female, and the cohort covered alopecia areata with under or over 50% scalp involvement, alopecia totalis and alopecia universalis. Patch testing was performed on the upper back with Finn chambers containing 0.01% DPC, and the patch tests were scored after 6 days according to International Contact Dermatitis Research Group standards. Blood was sampled from patients pre-sensitization (week 0) and at 2, 6 and about 24 weeks after DPC sensitization. This study followed changes in the peripheral blood TCR repertoire in vivo during primary and secondary sensitization of alopecia patients to the hapten diphenylcyclopropenone (DPC). Libraries were pooled for sequencing, and per-sample TCR yields varied mainly because of small differences in library volumes within the pool. For TCR sequencing, blood came from 25 to 35 alopecia patients at anywhere from one to four time points (pre-sensitization, 2, 6 and 24 weeks). Patients additionally received weekly therapeutic DPC doses to the scalp throughout the roughly 23-week study period. On the study overall, not on this receptor specifically: After repeated subsampling, the strength of the expansion versus patch-test correlation and the threshold at which it became significant changed. The number of PT1 expanded TCRs positively correlated with patch test score, significant at thresholds 8, 16 and 32 but not 4. No change with DPC sensitization was found in the number of TCRs above 1 in 1000 frequency, and no evidence of global repertoire structure alterations was found. Expanded TCRs formed significantly more large CDR3 similarity clusters than pre-sensitization or healthy control sets, consistent with antigen-driven responses. All patients had alopecia, a presumed autoimmune disease, so their immune response might differ from that of healthy individuals.

In its sample, this clonotype was seen a few times. Its antigen is still unknown. It has no much larger one-base neighbor in the sample; base qualities were not kept. This specimen's time point label, per the study, means: pre-sensitization, week 0. The treatment or condition label corresponds to: therapeutic diphenylcyclopropenone sensitization with weekly scalp DPC. At each patch-test visit, blood was drawn before the patch test was applied. Patients were considered eligible if aged 18 to 70, diagnosed with alopecia and deemed suitable for DPC therapy, and patients were excluded if pregnant. Total RNA was extracted from unfractionated whole blood that had been collected in Tempus Blood RNA tubes. Library creation used RACE. The sequencing machine was a NextSeq 500. During library preparation, unique molecular identifiers were attached to individual cDNA molecules so that TCRs could be counted quantitatively and reproducibly. Both TCR alpha and TCR beta chains were sequenced from each blood RNA sample. In the authors' own workflow: A median of about 100,000 TCRs per sample was observed, with a range of roughly 20,000 to 750,000. The Decombinator software suite was used to annotate the V, J and CDR3 of the TCR reads. For PS versus PT1 abundance plots, all samples were subsampled to the same number of TCRs (28,000). TCRs were defined as expanded if absent before sensitization and observed at least eight times at the 2-week time point. TCRdb ran its own pipeline on the public reads, namely fastp trimming at Q25 and MiXCR clone calling, and kept in-frame beta chains. Records with the same CDR3 protein are collapsed into one entry carrying the most frequent genes and DNA. TCRdb, rather than the study authors, made the V and J calls. In all, the sample holds roughly 120,000 distinct CDR3 sequences, and roughly 14% of those were seen once. The top ten hold 2.8% of the sample.

This sequence was found in a young woman with alopecia areata. Some clones in this sample may be carry-over from other donors' samples. The specimen comprised whole blood, sampled in connection with sensitization to the hapten diphenylcyclopropenone (DPC).

The DNA sequence follows: TGTGCCAGCAGTTACGGGGGATGGGACGGCTACACCTTC. This yields the protein CASSYGGWDGYTF. Recombination linked TRBV6-5 to TRBJ1-2, and the D gene may be TRBD1, 5 bases matching. From a lookup of the germline V gene, CDR1 and CDR2 are MNHEY and SVGAGI. V is pared back by 2 bases and J by 8 bases, with 12 bases lying between the germline termini. The CDR3 holds 13 amino acids from the cysteine to the phenylalanine. Only the CDR3 portion is preserved as DNA: 39 bases, with reading frame beginning at the first base.